Following are 28 T cell receptor beta chains from one sample sequenced in a study of blood T cell repertoires in COVID-19. The table came from immunoSEQ multiplex PCR; TCRdb's copy has only in-frame clones and leaves some out. Of 100,000 or so clones in the sample, 90% to 95% were seen once. Sequenced sample: peripheral blood. The receptors stem from a woman in her forties or fifties in a cohort sampled during active COVID-19.

The V call is TRBV27, the J call TRBJ1-1; no clear D. Trimming left V 0 bases short and J 10 bases short, with 9 bases between. Per germline, CDR1 MNHEY and CDR2 SMNVEV (reference sequence). There are 12 residues in the CDR3. CDR3 bases: TGTGCCAGCAGTTTATCCGCGGGCAGAGCTTTCTTT. Translation: CASSLSAGRAFF.

Comments on this clone: At one of its ends the junction is not consistent with the germline gene, which may arise from a read error. As DNA, the CDR3 is TGTGTCAGCAGCCGGGGACAGGGGGTAAATCAGCCCCAGCATTTT. Translating it yields CVSSRGQGVNQPQHF. The chain is built from TRBV5-4 and TRBJ1-5; 11 bases match TRBD1. Germline assignment: CDR1 SGHNT and CDR2 YYREEE (reference sequence). This CDR3 has 15 amino acids.

This clone occurred a few times. The rearrangement joins TRBV30 to TRBJ1-2; D is unresolved. Germline V lookup: CDR1 GTSNPN, CDR2 SVGIG (reference sequence). The CDR3 length is 16 residues. Trimming pared 2 bases from V and 4 bases from J, leaving 20 bases between. CDR3 region: CAWSSLRSGSRYGYTF. Here the CDR3 DNA reads TGTGCCTGGAGTTCACTGCGCTCCGGGAGCCGCTATGGCTACACCTTC.

The rearrangement joins TRBV4-1 to TRBJ2-3, with D unresolved. Germline assignment: CDR1 MGHRA and CDR2 YSYEKL. CDR3 length equals 15 residues. Trimming took off 0 bases at V and 4 bases at J, with 11 bases between the two ends. DNA of the CDR3: TGCGCCAGCAGCCAAGACGGAACAGTAGCAGATACGCAGTATTTT. Translating it yields CASSQDGTVADTQYF.

The DNA of the CDR3 is TGTGCCACCAGAATATCAGGGGCAGAAGAAGCTTTCTTT. Translating gives CATRISGAEEAFF. J is TRBJ1-1 and V is TRBV15; tentative D call: TRBD1 (6 bases). Trimming stripped 6 bases from V and 8 bases from J, with 16 bases between. CDR1 and CDR2 (germline): LNHNV, YYDKDF (reference sequence). The CDR3 runs to 13 residues. The full variable domain, in which reference TRBV15 and TRBJ1-1 provide the parts outside the CDR3, is DAMVIQNPRYQVTQFGKPVTLSCSQTLNHNVMYWYQQKSSQAPKLLFHYYDKDFNNEADTPDNFQSRRPNTSFCFLDIRSPGLGDTAMYLCATRISGAEEAFFGQGTRLTVV.

The rearrangement links TRBV12-3 or TRBV12-4 to TRBJ2-7; D ambiguous. Deletions cut 3 bases from V and 6 bases from J, with 12 bases between. The CDR3 is 13 amino acids. The CDR3 here is CASSFLRFAEQYF. In nucleotides, the CDR3 is TGTGCCAGCAGTTTCCTGCGGTTCGCCGAGCAGTACTTC.

The chain is built from TRBV6-5 and TRBJ1-2; TRBD1 aligns across 8 bases. The junction had 11 bases not matched to a gene; V was cut back by 6 bases and J by 8 bases. The length of the CDR3 is 14 residues. CDR1 and CDR2 from the germline V gene are MNHEY and SVGAGI. The CDR3 region is CASRRGQDSMGYTF. The CDR3 nucleotides read TGTGCCAGCAGGCGGGGACAGGATTCTATGGGCTACACCTTC.

The V and J genes are TRBV6-4 and TRBJ2-5; TRBD2 aligns across 9 bases. V shed 0 bases and J 4 bases; nucleotides not matched to a gene: 6. This CDR3 comprises 16 residues. Germline CDR1 and CDR2: MRHNA and SNTAGT. The CDR3 region has the DNA TGTGCCAGCAGTGACTCGGGTAGCGGGAGACCAGAGACCCAGTACTTC. This gives the protein CASSDSGSGRPETQYF.

This sequence joins TRBV20-1 and TRBJ2-1; 7 bases agree with TRBD1. The CDR3 length is 17 residues. The ends lost 3 bases at V and 5 bases at J; junction bases unmatched: 16. Looked up from germline, CDR1 is DFQATT and CDR2 is SNEGSKA (reference sequence). In DNA form, the CDR3 reads TGCAGTGCTAGTCTCAGCAGGGGGACGCCAAGAGACAATGAGCAGTTCTTC. Amino acid sequence: CSASLSRGTPRDNEQFF.

The J gene is TRBJ2-2, the V gene TRBV5-1; 8 bases are shared with TRBD2. In germline, CDR1 is SGHRS, CDR2 YFSETQ. V shed 2 bases and J 3 bases; nucleotides not matched to a gene: 9. The CDR3 loop spans 17 amino acids. The CDR3 loop reads CASSFFSGGKDTGELFF. The CDR3 nucleotides are TGCGCCAGCAGCTTCTTTTCGGGAGGGAAGGACACCGGGGAGCTGTTTTTT.

The CDR3 here is CASKVRERHNEQFF. CDR3 nucleotide sequence: TGTGCCAGCAAGGTCAGGGAAAGACACAATGAGCAGTTCTTC. V is TRBV6-5 and J is TRBJ2-1; tentative D call: TRBD1 (5 bases). The germline V gene encodes CDR1 MNHEY and CDR2 SVGAGI. The CDR3 spans 14 residues. The V and J ends lost 7 bases and 5 bases respectively, with 15 bases between them.

In this sample, this clone turned up a few times. The gene calls are TRBV5-8 and TRBJ1-6; perhaps TRBD1 as D (6 bases). Per germline, CDR1 SGHTS and CDR2 YDEGEE. The CDR3 runs to 13 residues. V was shortened by 4 bases and J by 9 bases, with 11 bases between the two germline ends. The CDR3 loop reads CASSLNRASPLHF. In nucleotides, the CDR3 is TGTGCCAGCAGCCTCAACAGGGCTTCACCCCTCCACTTT.

The chain recombines TRBV3-1 (or the pseudogene TRBV3-2) with TRBJ2-1; D is unclear. V gave up 1 base and J gave up 15 bases, with 22 bases separating them. The CDR3 has 15 amino acids. CDR1 LGHDT and CDR2 YNNKEL come from the germline V gene (reference sequence). This chain's CDR3 is CASSQGKSSVVFRFF. The DNA for the CDR3 is TGTGCCAGCAGCCAAGGCAAATCAAGCGTTGTTTTTCGGTTCTTC.

The chain uses TRBV6-1 and TRBJ1-5; D not resolved. The V gene lost 2 bases and the J gene lost 9 bases, with 8 bases spanning the gap. Germline CDR1 and CDR2: MNHNS and SASEGT. The CDR3 loop spans 12 amino acids. The CDR3 spells CASSENDRPQHF. CDR3 sequence (DNA): TGTGCCAGCAGTGAAAATGATAGGCCCCAGCATTTT.

V is TRBV6-5 and J is TRBJ2-7; tentatively, D is TRBD1 (6 bases). V gave up 6 bases and J gave up 0 bases, with 15 bases separating them. The CDR3 runs 15 residues. Germline CDR1 and CDR2: MNHEY and SVGAGI. Here the CDR3 reads CASRRYPTGSYEQYF. CDR3 nucleotides: TGTGCCAGCAGGCGCTACCCGACAGGCTCCTACGAGCAGTACTTC.

The chain joins TRBV2 to TRBJ2-5, with a tentative D call TRBD2 (6 bases). Germline lookup yields CDR1 SNHLY and CDR2 FYNNEI. V was shortened by 7 bases and J by 4 bases, with 16 bases between the two germline ends. The CDR3 sequence is 14 residues long. The CDR3 DNA reads TGTGCCAGCATGTGGATAGGGCGGGGAGAGACCCAGTACTTC. As protein: CASMWIGRGETQYF.

The chain employs TRBV11-3 and TRBJ2-1, with 11 bases aligning to TRBD1. There are 15 residues in the CDR3. J lost 6 bases, V lost 3 bases, and 4 bases had no gene match. Germline V gene lookup returns CDR1 SGHNT and CDR2 YENEEA. The CDR3 bases are TGTGCCAGCAGCTTGGGACAGGGGGGGTTCAATGAGCAGTTCTTC. It specifies CASSLGQGGFNEQFF.

V is TRBV5-8 and J is TRBJ2-2; D is unclear. With 3 bases removed from V and 6 bases from J, the gap between germline ends came to 9 bases. The germline CDR1 and CDR2 sequences are SGHTS and YDEGEE. This CDR3 comprises 13 residues. CDR3 sequence reads: CASSSTRSGELFF. Here the CDR3 DNA reads TGTGCCAGCAGCTCCACAAGATCCGGGGAGCTGTTTTTT. Filled out from reference TRBV5-8 and TRBJ2-2, the complete variable domain reads EAGVTQSPTHLIKTRGQQATLRCSPISGHTSVYWYQQALGLGLQFLLWYDEGEERNRGNFPPRFSGRQFPNYSSELNVNALELEDSALYLCASSSTRSGELFFGEGSRLTVL.

This rearrangement joins TRBV6-6 to TRBJ2-7; 11 positions match TRBD2. The V segment lost 6 bases and the J segment 3 bases; nucleotides outside the gene matches: 1. CDR1 and CDR2 (germline): MNHNY, SVGAGI (reference sequence). The CDR3 is made up of 13 amino acids. In DNA form, the CDR3 reads TGTGCCAGCAGACTAGCGGGAGTCTACGAGCAGTACTTC. This codes for CASRLAGVYEQYF.

This rearrangement joins TRBV2 to TRBJ2-7, with D maybe TRBD2 (7 bases). Trimming left V 5 bases short and J 5 bases short, with 16 bases between. The germline V gene has CDR1 SNHLY and CDR2 FYNNEI. The CDR3 has 14 residues. CDR3 DNA sequence: TGTGCCAGCAGTCCCCGGAGGGAGGGGGACGAGCAGTACTTC. As protein: CASSPRREGDEQYF.

The V gene is TRBV11-2, the J gene TRBJ1-6, with 7 bases identical to TRBD1. Trimming took 4 bases from V and 0 from J; bases not matched to a gene: 12. Germline CDR1 is SGHAT and CDR2 is FQNNGV. CDR3 length: 19 amino acids. The DNA for the CDR3 is TGTGCCAGCAGCTCCCTGACAGGGCCTCGTAGCTCCTATAATTCACCCCTCCACTTT. Its protein product is CASSSLTGPRSSYNSPLHF. The complete variable domain, with remaining parts taken from reference TRBV11-2 and TRBJ1-6, reads EAGVAQSPRYKIIEKRQSVAFWCNPISGHATLYWYQQILGQGPKLLIQFQNNGVVDDSQLPKDRFSAERLKGVDSTLKIQPAKLEDSAVYLCASSSLTGPRSSYNSPLHFGNGTRLTVT.

The chain uses TRBV15 and TRBJ2-2; 7 bases are shared with TRBD1. This CDR3 comprises 15 residues. From germline, CDR1 is LNHNV and CDR2 YYDKDF (reference sequence). V lost 1 base, J lost 4 bases, and 3 bases stayed unmatched. The CDR3 is CATSRGDSRTGELFF. The DNA for the CDR3 is TGTGCCACCAGCAGAGGGGACAGCCGCACCGGGGAGCTGTTTTTT.

The J gene is TRBJ2-7, the V gene TRBV19; possible D gene TRBD1, 7 bases. CDR1 and CDR2 (germline): LNHDA, SQIVND (reference sequence). The CDR3 has 15 residues. V lost 1 base and J lost 4, with 14 bases in between. The CDR3: CASSIVKGAGYEQYF. CDR3 sequence (DNA): TGTGCCAGTAGTATAGTGAAGGGGGCGGGGTACGAGCAGTACTTC. The variable domain in full, completed from reference TRBV19 and TRBJ2-7, reads DGGITQSPKYLFRKEGQNVTLSCEQNLNHDAMYWYRQDPGQGLRLIYYSQIVNDFQKGDIAEGYSVSREKKESFPLTVTSAQKNPTAFYLCASSIVKGAGYEQYFGPGTRLTVT.

The chain employs TRBV30 and TRBJ1-2, with D maybe TRBD1 (5 bases). The CDR3 loop spans 15 amino acids. From germline, CDR1 is GTSNPN and CDR2 SVGIG (reference sequence). V lost 3 bases, J lost 1 base, and 15 bases lay in between. CDR3 sequence: CAWRSGGVLNYGYTF. Written as DNA, the CDR3 is TGTGCCTGGAGATCCGGAGGGGTACTTAACTATGGCTACACCTTC.

This clone was found a few times. V and J are TRBV19 and TRBJ1-5; D perhaps matches TRBD1 (5 bases). Germline V gives CDR1 LNHDA, CDR2 SQIVND (reference sequence). The CDR3 is 13 amino acids. Trimming took off 8 bases at V and 4 bases at J, with 12 bases between the two ends. The CDR3 protein is CASGGTGNQPQHF. CDR3 DNA sequence: TGTGCCAGTGGCGGGACGGGGAATCAGCCCCAGCATTTT.

This chain uses TRBV5-1 with TRBJ2-1, with 13 bases fitting TRBD2. V was clipped by 0 bases and J by 2 bases; unmatched bases: 8. Germline values: CDR1 SGHRS, CDR2 YFSETQ. The CDR3 sequence is 19 residues long. The CDR3 DNA reads TGCGCCAGCAGCTTGGCTCTCGGACTAGCGGGAGACCCCTACAATGAGCAGTTCTTC. The encoded protein is CASSLALGLAGDPYNEQFF.

CDR3 nucleotide sequence: TGTGCCAGCTCACGCGGGACAGGGGTGGGGACTGAAGCTTTCTTT. It codes for CASSRGTGVGTEAFF. This rearrangement joins TRBV18 to TRBJ1-1, with 10 bases aligning to TRBD1. Germline V CDR1 and CDR2: KGHSH, LQKENI. This CDR3 has 15 residues. J lost 5 bases, V lost 4 bases, and 7 bases had no gene match.

A single count supports this clone. The rearrangement joins TRBV19 to TRBJ2-4; 7 nucleotides match TRBD1. Trimming at V came to 1 base and at J to 4 bases, leaving 7 bases not matched to a gene. CDR1 and CDR2 from the germline V gene are LNHDA and SQIVND (reference sequence). CDR3 size: 16 residues. CDR3 loop: CASSIAAWDRKNIQYF. CDR3 in DNA: TGTGCCAGTAGTATAGCCGCGTGGGACAGAAAAAACATTCAGTACTTC.